The source of this TCR beta chain is a study of T-cell reconstitution after alpha-beta-depleted transplantation in children. Points from the study as a whole: At around two months after transplant, the alpha-beta T cells were reportedly derived from several hundred expanded clones that came from non-depleted graft cells.

Unique molecular identifiers were used in preparing the TCRbeta library. Each CDR3 protein gets one entry after TCRdb re-called the PCR reads with MiXCR. The sample lists approximately 980,000 distinct CDR3 sequences; roughly 29% were seen once. The CDR3 spans 15 residues. The V gene's germline CDR1 is MNHEY and CDR2 SMNVEV (reference sequence). V lost 3 bases and J 3 bases, leaving 15 bases between the germline ends. With respect to this clonotype: Its antigen remains unknown.

V gene TRBV27 combines with J gene TRBJ2-7; possibly TRBD2 for D (6 bases). The receptor comes from a boy under three years old who had a stem cell transplant for SCID, so the T cells may come from the graft donor. The starting material was PBMCs, mostly from graft donor cells, obtained 360 days after TCRalphabeta/CD19-depleted stem cell transplant. The CDR3 nucleotides are TGTGCCAGCAGTTTTCATCGACCGACTAGCTACGAGCAGTACTTC. Residues: CASSFHRPTSYEQYF.